This T cell receptor beta chain was identified during a study of control samples from healthy donors and cancer patients. This CDR3 has 15 residues. From germline, CDR1 is SNHLY and CDR2 FYNNEI. The V end lost 6 bases, the J end lost 5 bases, and 19 bases lay between the germline ends. Measured with immunoSEQ multiplex PCR; TCRdb has only the in-frame clones, and not every one. The sample shows about 95,000 clones, approximately 90% of them seen only once. The sample was blood. The clonotype comes from a woman in her 70s in good health. The chain combines TRBV2 with TRBJ2-5, with D tentatively TRBD2 (5 bases). The CDR3 DNA is TGTGCCAGCAGGAGACGACGGCGGGTAGGCGAGACCCAGTACTTC. Translating gives CASRRRRRVGETQYF.